Listed below are T cell receptor beta chains from one sample, sequenced in a study of read filtering for tumor transcriptome and immune sequencing. MiXCR was run by TCRdb on the reads, yielding one entry per CDR3 protein. Among roughly 46,000 distinct CDR3 sequences listed, about 12% were seen once. Sequenced material: a population of CD138-negative cells sorted from bone marrow. All receptors come from a donor aged 40 or over with multiple myeloma. Both conserved end residues are part of each CDR3. The D gene is left open where the match is weak. A clone size is listed for some rows: how often the clone was seen (once, few, many), or a class if it is expanded.

d_gene	v_gene	abundance	j_gene	CDR3nt	CDR3aa
NA	TRBV6-4	many	TRBJ2-6	TGTGCCAACCCCCAGACAGTTTGCTGGGCTGGGGCCAACGTCCTGACTTTC	CANPQTVCWAGANVLTF
NA	TRBV20-1	few	TRBJ1-3	TGCAGTGCTAGAAATCCAGGCCGAAACACCATATATTTT	CSARNPGRNTIYF
NA	TRBV20-1	NA	TRBJ2-7	TGCAGTGCTAGAGATCCCAGGGGCACCTACGAGCAGTACTTC	CSARDPRGTYEQYF
NA	TRBV12-3/TRBV12-4	many	TRBJ2-1	TGTGCCAGCACCCTGAAAGACAATTATGGTGAGCAGTTCTTC	CASTLKDNYGEQFF
TRBD1	TRBV19	many	TRBJ1-1	TGTGCCAGTAATCACCGGGACAGTTTCATGAACACTGAAGCTTTCTTT	CASNHRDSFMNTEAFF
TRBD2	TRBV6-1	many	TRBJ2-7	TGTGCCAGCAGTGAACGAAGCGGGAGTTTTCACGAGCAGTACTTC	CASSERSGSFHEQYF
TRBD1	TRBV19	many	TRBJ2-3	TGTGCCAGCGGGGACAGGGGAAGAGATACGCAGTATTTT	CASGDRGRDTQYF
NA	TRBV20-1	NA	TRBJ2-1	TGCAGTGCTAGTGGGTTTCTACAGGGAAAGAACAATGAGCAGTTCTTC	CSASGFLQGKNNEQFF
NA	TRBV7-9	many	TRBJ1-1	TGTGCCAGCAGCTTACGGGCGGCAGGGACGCCTTTCTTT	CASSLRAAGTPFF
NA	TRBV20-1	many	TRBJ1-1	TGCAGTGCTAGAGATTTTACAGGCCTCGGGGAGGCTGAAGCTTTCTTT	CSARDFTGLGEAEAFF
NA	TRBV18	many	TRBJ1-5	TGTGCCAGCTCACCAGGGTTCAATCAGCCCCAGCATTTT	CASSPGFNQPQHF
NA	TRBV28	many	TRBJ1-5	TGTGCCAGCAGTGACCAAGGGGGAGGAAGCAATCAGCCCCAGCATTTT	CASSDQGGGSNQPQHF
NA	TRBV30	many	TRBJ2-3	TGTGCCTGGAGTTTGACAGGCACAGATACGCAGTATTTT	CAWSLTGTDTQYF
NA	TRBV4-2	NA	TRBJ2-7	TGTGCCAGCAACCAAGTAGTTAGTCAGTCGCAGGGTTCCGAGCAGTACTTC	CASNQVVSQSQGSEQYF
TRBD2	TRBV7-9	many	TRBJ2-3	TGTGCCAGCAGCGGGGGACTAGCGGGAGCAACAGATACGCAGTATTTT	CASSGGLAGATDTQYF
NA	TRBV7-9	many	TRBJ2-2	TGTGCCAGCAGCCAACAGGGAGCGTTGGACACCGGGGAGCTGTTTTTT	CASSQQGALDTGELFF
NA	TRBV5-5	many	TRBJ2-5	TGTGCCAGCAGCCCGGGGACGGACTATTGGGTAATACAAGAGACCCAGTACTTC	CASSPGTDYWVIQETQYF
NA	TRBV28	many	TRBJ1-5	TGTGCCAGCTGTCAGGACAGCCTTCGTTATCAGCCCCAGCATTTT	CASCQDSLRYQPQHF
NA	TRBV2	many	TRBJ2-5	TGTGCCAGCAGCCCAGGGTTTGTCGAGACCCAGTACTTC	CASSPGFVETQYF
TRBD1	TRBV30	many	TRBJ1-2	TGTGCCTGGAGCTACAGGGGGCTCGATGGCTACACCTTC	CAWSYRGLDGYTF
NA	TRBV28	few	TRBJ2-1	TGTGCCAGCAGTTTATGGAGGGGCCGTGAGCAGTTCTTC	CASSLWRGREQFF
TRBD2	TRBV20-1	few	TRBJ2-7	TGCAGTGTACGGGAGGTTACCTACGAGCAGTACTTC	CSVREVTYEQYF
NA	TRBV11-2	many	TRBJ2-5	TGTGCCAGCAGCTTAGGACTCCTGGAGACCCAGTACTTC	CASSLGLLETQYF
TRBD1	TRBV11-3	many	TRBJ2-3	TGTGCCGAAAACAGGGGGATGCCCACAGATACGCAGTATTTT	CAENRGMPTDTQYF
TRBD1	TRBV20-1	many	TRBJ2-7	TGCAGTGCTAGATCGGACAGGCCCGAGCAGTACTTC	CSARSDRPEQYF
TRBD1	TRBV29-1	many	TRBJ1-2	TGCAGCGGAAGGGACAGCCGAGCTCCCTATGGCTACACCTTC	CSGRDSRAPYGYTF
NA	TRBV27	many	TRBJ2-5	TGTGCCAGCAGTCGCTACTCCGGGCCAGCGGGAGAGACCCAGTACTTC	CASSRYSGPAGETQYF
TRBD1	TRBV6-1	many	TRBJ1-6	TGTGCCAGCAGTGAGATAACAGGGGGTTATTCACCCCTCCACTTT	CASSEITGGYSPLHF
TRBD1	TRBV28	many	TRBJ1-4	TGTGCCAGCAGTTCCCGGGACAGGGGATTAAAACTGTTTTTT	CASSSRDRGLKLFF
TRBD1	TRBV12-3/TRBV12-4	NA	TRBJ2-5	TGTGCCAGCCTGAGCAGGGGGCGGGAAGAGACCCAGTACTTC	CASLSRGREETQYF
NA	TRBV5-6	many	TRBJ1-1	TGTGCCAGCGGAAGCCAACGGACTGAGGCTTTCTTT	CASGSQRTEAFF
NA	TRBV28	many	TRBJ2-1	TGTGCCAGCAGGACAATAGCCGGGACACCCAACAATGAGCAGTTCTTC	CASRTIAGTPNNEQFF
TRBD1	TRBV18	many	TRBJ1-2	TGTGCCAGCTCACCATTAAGCCCGGGACAGGGATCTTACGGCTACACCTTC	CASSPLSPGQGSYGYTF
NA	TRBV6-2/TRBV6-3	NA	TRBJ1-4	TGTGCCAGCAGGGTGCCTAATGAAAAACTGTTTTTT	CASRVPNEKLFF
NA	TRBV12-3/TRBV12-4	NA	TRBJ1-1	TGTGCCGGCAGCCTCGCAGGGTCAAACACTGAAGCTTTCTTT	CAGSLAGSNTEAFF
NA	TRBV5-1	many	TRBJ2-3	TGCGCCAGCAGCTTGCGGGGAGAGAGCACAGATACGCAGTATTTT	CASSLRGESTDTQYF
NA	TRBV7-2	many	TRBJ2-7	TGTGCCAGCAGCTTATTGGCACGAGGTACTCTGTACGAGCAGTACTTC	CASSLLARGTLYEQYF
NA	TRBV6-6	many	TRBJ1-5	TGTGCCACCAAAACCTCCCAATCCGATCAGCCCCAGCATTTT	CATKTSQSDQPQHF
TRBD1	TRBV6-5	many	TRBJ2-5	TGTGCCAGCAGTAGGGACAGGTGGGGCGAGGAGACCCAGTACTTC	CASSRDRWGEETQYF
TRBD1	TRBV29-1	many	TRBJ1-2	TGCAGCGTTGAAGAAGGGTCAGGGGGCGCGGATGGCTACACCTTC	CSVEEGSGGADGYTF
NA	TRBV5-1	many	TRBJ2-1	TGCGCCAGCGGAGGGGAGAGGTACAATGAGCAGTTCTTC	CASGGERYNEQFF
TRBD1	TRBV6-5	few	TRBJ1-4	TGTGCCAGCAGTTACTCCCCGGTTGGGACAGGGAATGAAAAACTGTTTTTT	CASSYSPVGTGNEKLFF
TRBD2	TRBV7-8	many	TRBJ2-1	TGTGCCAGCAGCGGACTAGCGGGAGATTTGTGGAGGCAGTTCTTC	CASSGLAGDLWRQFF
NA	TRBV7-2	many	TRBJ2-3	TGTGCCAGCAGCCCCGTCGGCGGAACCGACACAGATACGCAGTATTTT	CASSPVGGTDTDTQYF